One sample yielded the 6 T cell receptor beta chains listed below, sequenced in a study of CD8+CD57+ T cells in acquired aplastic anemia. All patients picked for sequencing had shown, by flow cytometry, an expansion of CD8+CD57+ cells. CDR3 and TCR beta VDJ profiling relied on a genomic DNA template. TCRdb used MiXCR to reprocess the reads, holding one entry per CDR3 protein. In the table there are some 200,000 distinct CDR3 sequences, about half of which are singletons. Source material: sorted CD4+, CD8+, or CD8+CD57+ T cells (not recorded which) from PBMCs. All receptors come from a human donor with aplastic anemia.

This clonotype was counted ten times or more. The rearrangement joins TRBV9 to TRBJ1-5; 8 bases agree with TRBD1. V was pared by 0 bases and J by 4 bases, with 3 bases of the junction left unmatched. This CDR3 contains 15 residues. Germline V CDR1 and CDR2: SGDLS, YYNGEE. CDR3 residues: CASSVGTGFNQPQHF. CDR3 bases: TGTGCCAGCAGCGTAGGGACAGGGTTTAATCAGCCCCAGCATTTT.

This clonotype was picked up a small number of times. Possible read error: a much larger clone is one base away. The gene calls are TRBV6-6 and TRBJ1-6; 9 bases map to TRBD1. The CDR3 covers 15 residues. V dropped 8 bases and J dropped 9; count of bases not matched to a gene: 11. Germline CDR1 reads MNHNY; CDR2 reads SVGAGI (reference sequence). The CDR3 here is CASQVGTGLSSPLHF. CDR3 DNA sequence: TGTGCCAGCCAGGTGGGGACAGGGCTCAGTTCACCCCTCCACTTT.

The chain employs TRBV29-1 and TRBJ2-7, with 10 bases identical to TRBD1. The CDR3 sequence is 12 residues long. After removal of 4 bases from V and 3 bases from J, the junction contained 0 bases not matched to a gene. CDR1 and CDR2 (germline): SQVTM, ANQGSEA. CDR3 residues: CSVGDRGYEQYF. The DNA of the CDR3 is TGCAGCGTTGGGGACAGGGGCTACGAGCAGTACTTC.

The chain carries TRBV6-1 and TRBJ2-6, with 7 bases identical to TRBD1. Germline V lookup: CDR1 MNHNS, CDR2 SASEGT. V trimming: 5 bases; J trimming: 0 bases; junction bases outside the gene matches: 16. This CDR3 spans 20 amino acids. The CDR3 region has the DNA TGTGCCAGCAGTTACCTAAACCGACAGGGCCTTACCTCTGGGGCCAACGTCCTGACTTTC. Amino acid sequence: CASSYLNRQGLTSGANVLTF.

As to this clonotype: A read error may account for a junction end that differs from germline. V and J are TRBV7-2 and TRBJ1-6, with no clear D. Germline V gene data show CDR1 as SGHTA and CDR2 as FQGNSA. The CDR3 covers 13 residues. This chain's CDR3 is CASSRGRHSPLHF. CDR3 DNA: TGCGCCAGCAGCCGTGGCCGGCATTCACCCCTCCACTTT.

The sample holds many counts of this clonotype. The V call is TRBV27, the J call TRBJ1-5, with D possibly being TRBD1 (5 bases). The V end was cut by 5 bases, the J end by 3 bases, with 8 bases between. Per germline, CDR1 MNHEY and CDR2 SMNVEV (reference sequence). The CDR3 contains 13 residues. In DNA, the CDR3 is TGTGCCAGCAGTGGACACCTCAATCAGCCCCAGCATTTT. Its protein is CASSGHLNQPQHF.